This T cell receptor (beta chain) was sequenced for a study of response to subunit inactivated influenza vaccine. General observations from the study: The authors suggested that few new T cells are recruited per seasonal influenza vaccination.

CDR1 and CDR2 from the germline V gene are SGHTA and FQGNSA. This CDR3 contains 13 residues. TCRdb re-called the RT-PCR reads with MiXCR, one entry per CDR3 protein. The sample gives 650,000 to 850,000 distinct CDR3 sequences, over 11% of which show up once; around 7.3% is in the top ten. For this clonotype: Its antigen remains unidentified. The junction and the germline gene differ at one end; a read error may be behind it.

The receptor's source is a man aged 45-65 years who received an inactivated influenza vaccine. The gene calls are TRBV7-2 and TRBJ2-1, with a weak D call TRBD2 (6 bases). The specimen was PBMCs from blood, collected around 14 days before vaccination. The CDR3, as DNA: TGTGCCAGCAGGGTAGCGGCCTACACTGAGCAGTTCTTC. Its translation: CASRVAAYTEQFF.